The entry below describes one T cell receptor (beta chain). Its target is unknown. The sample belongs to a study of radiotherapy plus CTLA-4 blockade in lung cancer. About the study: Disease control reached around 30%, with objective responses in 15% to 20%.

TCRdb's table, derived via immunoSEQ multiplex PCR, lists solely in-frame clones and lacks some. The top ten hold 20% to 30% of the sample, which has 40,000 to 45,000 clones, 65% to 75% seen once. Focal radiation was given together with CTLA-4 blockade (ipilimumab) to patients with chemo-refractory metastatic non-small-cell lung cancer. Findings and limits, study-wide: Blood saw expansion of tumor-derived TCR clones after radiotherapy plus ipilimumab. Strongest reported response predictors: early blood clone changes and post-radiation interferon-beta.

The TCR was taken from a human donor with non-small cell lung cancer who had a partial response to radiotherapy plus ipilimumab. The sequencing here drew on peripheral blood, taken from a patient treated with radiotherapy plus ipilimumab.

The CDR3 coding sequence is TGTGCCTGGAGCGAAGGGACTAGCGGCTACGAGCAGTACTTC. It specifies CAWSEGTSGYEQYF. V usage is TRBV30 and J usage is TRBJ2-7; 11 bases fit TRBD2. This CDR3 region has 14 residues. Germline loops: CDR1 GTSNPN, CDR2 SVGIG (reference sequence). The ends lost 3 bases at V and 3 bases at J; junction bases unmatched: 4.